A single sample gave rise to the 7 T cell receptor beta chains below, sequenced in a study of T-cell reconstitution after alpha-beta-depleted transplantation in children. Unique molecular identifiers were used in preparing the TCRbeta library. TCRdb ran MiXCR on the PCR reads and lists one entry per CDR3 protein. The sample records 360,000 or so distinct CDR3 sequences, about a fifth being singletons. The sequencing here drew on PBMCs from the stem cell graft donor, taken from the stem cell graft. These receptors all stem from a human donor who donated a stem cell graft to a child with acute myeloid leukemia.

This chain uses TRBV20-1 with TRBJ2-5, with 9 bases identical to TRBD1. There are 13 residues in the CDR3. Unmatched junction bases numbered 6, after V lost 5 bases and J lost 5 bases. CDR1 and CDR2 (germline): DFQATT, SNEGSKA (reference sequence). The CDR3 region has the DNA TGCAGTGCTGGGGGACAGGGTGGCGAGACCCAGTACTTC. It encodes CSAGGQGGETQYF.

Worth noting for this clonotype: One end of the junction varies from germline; a read error may be responsible. V usage is TRBV6-1 and J usage is TRBJ2-5; 9 bases agree with TRBD1. Germline V gene data show CDR1 as MNHNS and CDR2 as SASEGT. This CDR3 contains 13 residues. The CDR3, as DNA: TGTGCCAGCAGTGAAGTCCCCGGGACAGGGAGCGAATTC. Residues: CASSEVPGTGSEF.

This clonotype has just a few counts. The CDR3 reads CASSPSDMQPQHF. The DNA for the CDR3 is TGTGCCAGCTCACCCAGCGACATGCAGCCCCAGCATTTT. This sequence joins TRBV18 and TRBJ1-5; D gene ambiguous. CDR1 and CDR2 (germline): KGHSH, LQKENI. The CDR3 spans 13 residues. V was shortened by 3 bases and J by 7 bases, with 10 bases between the two germline ends.

The table lists this clonotype with a few counts. The rearrangement uses TRBV6-1 and TRBJ1-2; the match to TRBD1 covers 7 bases. CDR1 is MNHNS, CDR2 SASEGT, per germline. Trimming took 7 bases from V and 4 from J; bases not matched to a gene: 18. The CDR3 length is 17 residues. The CDR3 reads CASTHETGSHAVYGYTF. The CDR3 coding sequence is TGTGCCAGCACCCACGAGACAGGGTCCCACGCAGTCTATGGCTACACCTTC.

This clonotype was picked up many times. This rearrangement joins TRBV2 to TRBJ2-1, with D uncertain. The germline V and J ends were trimmed by 2 bases and 0 bases, with 8 bases remaining between them. The CDR3 sequence is 15 residues long. The germline V gene encodes CDR1 SNHLY and CDR2 FYNNEI. CDR3 sequence (DNA): TGTGCCAGCAGTGAATTCCCACTCTCCTACAATGAGCAGTTCTTC. Residues: CASSEFPLSYNEQFF.

The J gene is TRBJ1-2, the V gene TRBV18, with 10 bases fitting TRBD1. The CDR3 length is 14 residues. The germline V gene has CDR1 KGHSH and CDR2 LQKENI. The junction had 2 bases not matched to a gene; V was cut back by 4 bases and J by 3 bases. In DNA form, the CDR3 reads TGTGCCAGCTCACAAGGACAGGGGGACTATGGCTACACCTTC. It encodes CASSQGQGDYGYTF.

The chain employs TRBV7-8 and TRBJ2-5; no reliable D call. The CDR3 contains 14 residues. In germline, CDR1 is SGHVS, CDR2 FQNEAQ. V was trimmed by 8 bases and J by 2 bases, leaving 15 bases between them. Here the CDR3 reads CASHARRVQETQYF. The CDR3 coding sequence is TGTGCCAGCCATGCACGGCGCGTACAAGAGACCCAGTACTTC.